These T cell receptor beta chains were read from a single sample in a study of post-analysis software for immune sequencing data. A single record per CDR3 protein comes from TCRdb applying MiXCR to the PCR reads. Altogether hundreds of thousands of distinct CDR3 sequences are present, around 40% being singletons, with the ten largest covering about 12%. Sequencing was carried out using blood. These receptor sequences come from a girl between 5 and 17 years old with multiple sclerosis. CDR3s include the opening cysteine and the closing phenylalanine or tryptophan. The order of the fields is V gene, J gene, clone size, D gene, CDR3 DNA, CDR3 protein. A D gene is named only where the DNA matches it firmly. Only part of the rows carry a size: once, few, many, or a class if the clone is expanded.

TRBV6-5	TRBJ2-5	NA	NA	TGTGCCAGCAGTTACTCGGCGGGAAAGACCCAGTACTTC	CASSYSAGKTQYF
TRBV28	TRBJ2-3	NA	TRBD2	TGTGCCAGCAGTTCTACTTCGGGACTAGCGGGAGTTGACGCAGATACGCAGTATTTT	CASSSTSGLAGVDADTQYF
TRBV7-2	TRBJ2-1	few	NA	TGTGCCAGCAGGTCTAGCAGCTACAATGAGCAGTTCTTC	CASRSSSYNEQFF
TRBV5-1	TRBJ2-7	NA	TRBD1	TGCGCTAGCAGCTTCGGGGACAGGGGTGGTGGCGAGCAGTACTTC	CASSFGDRGGGEQYF
TRBV28	TRBJ1-5	few	NA	TGTGCCAGCAGCTCTATCGACAGGCCGAATCAGCCCCAGCATTTT	CASSSIDRPNQPQHF
TRBV3-1	TRBJ2-7	NA	NA	TGTGCCAGCAGCCATATATCGGACAGCTCCTACGAGCAGTACTTC	CASSHISDSSYEQYF
TRBV5-1	TRBJ2-3	NA	TRBD1	TGCGCCAGCAGCTTACAGGGGGCTCCCACAGATACGCAGTATTTT	CASSLQGAPTDTQYF
TRBV12-3/TRBV12-4	TRBJ2-3	NA	TRBD2	TGTGCCGGCAGTTTCGGGGCGGGAGCCGGCCCAGATACGCAGTATTTT	CAGSFGAGAGPDTQYF
TRBV29-1	TRBJ2-4	NA	NA	TGCAGCGTTGAAGGTCGTAAGGGAAGCAAAAACATTCAGTACTTC	CSVEGRKGSKNIQYF
TRBV4-3	TRBJ2-7	few	TRBD1	TGCGCCAGCAGCCCTTCCGGGACAGGGGGTCGGGAGCAGTACTTC	CASSPSGTGGREQYF
TRBV30	TRBJ2-4	few	TRBD1	TGTGCCTGGAGTGTAACTGGACAGGGGGCCTTGGACATTCAGTACTTC	CAWSVTGQGALDIQYF
TRBV28	TRBJ1-2	few	NA	TGTGCCACCTTGGACTATGGCTACACCTTC	CATLDYGYTF
TRBV12-3/TRBV12-4	TRBJ1-6	NA	TRBD1	TGTGCCAGCAGTGTTCCGGGACAGAAAAATTCACCCCTCCACTTT	CASSVPGQKNSPLHF
TRBV7-2	TRBJ2-5	few	TRBD2	TGTGCCAGCAGCTTAGCGGCTAGCGGGGTACAAGAGACCCAGTACTTC	CASSLAASGVQETQYF
TRBV3-1	TRBJ2-1	NA	NA	TGTGCCAGCAGCCAAAACGGGAGAGGGAATGAGCAGTTCTTC	CASSQNGRGNEQFF
TRBV9	TRBJ1-1	NA	NA	TGTGCCAGCAGGGAGGGTTCAGGTGACACTGAAGCTTTCTTT	CASREGSGDTEAFF
TRBV4-1	TRBJ2-7	NA	TRBD1	TGCGCCAGCAGCCCGCAGGACAGGGACTACGAGCAGTACTTC	CASSPQDRDYEQYF
TRBV4-1	TRBJ2-1	NA	NA	TGCGCCAGCAGCCGTAGGGACGGAGACAATGAGCAGTTCTTC	CASSRRDGDNEQFF
TRBV20-1	TRBJ2-7	NA	TRBD1	TGCAGTGCTAGAGTGGGACAGGGGGGTTCACAGTACTTC	CSARVGQGGSQYF
TRBV6-6	TRBJ2-7	NA	NA	TGTGCCAGCAGTTACTCCCCCTCAACGGGCGAGCAGTACTTC	CASSYSPSTGEQYF
TRBV24-1	TRBJ2-3	NA	NA	TGTGCCAGTCACTCCCGGGACTGCCACACAGATACGCAGTATTTT	CASHSRDCHTDTQYF
TRBV28	TRBJ2-5	NA	NA	TGTGCCAGCAGTTTTCGTGTGGGAGAGACCCAGTACTTC	CASSFRVGETQYF
TRBV19	TRBJ2-1	NA	TRBD2	TGTGCCAGTACCGCGGGACTAGCGGGAGTCAATGAGCAGTTCTTC	CASTAGLAGVNEQFF
TRBV5-1	TRBJ1-5	NA	TRBD1	TGCGCCAGCAGCCGAGGGACAGGGAGTACTTCCCCCCACAATCAGCCCCAGCATTTT	CASSRGTGSTSPHNQPQHF
TRBV20-1	TRBJ2-1	NA	NA	TGCAGTGCTATATCTGATGACGCGGACTTCTCGGCCTACAATGAGCAGTTCTTC	CSAISDDADFSAYNEQFF
TRBV28	TRBJ2-1	NA	TRBD2	TGTGCCTGGGGACTAGCGGGAGGGCTTGAGCAGTTCTTC	CAWGLAGGLEQFF
TRBV10-3	TRBJ2-1	few	NA	TGTGCCATCAGTGAGTCGAGGCGGTACAATGAGCAGTTCTTC	CAISESRRYNEQFF
TRBV27	TRBJ1-2	few	NA	TGTGCCAGCAGTTTTGTATTAGGGGAGGGAAGCTATGGCTACACCTTC	CASSFVLGEGSYGYTF
TRBV28	TRBJ2-3	few	TRBD2	TGTGCCAGCAGTTTGGGATCTAGCGGGAGCTCTTATACGCAGTATTTT	CASSLGSSGSSYTQYF
TRBV30	TRBJ2-1	NA	NA	TGTGCCTGGACCCTAGGGGAGCCGCGGGGCTCCTACAATGAGCAGTTCTTC	CAWTLGEPRGSYNEQFF
TRBV25-1	TRBJ2-7	few	NA	TGTGCCAGCAGTGAATTTGGAGGGCCCTACGAGCAGTACTTC	CASSEFGGPYEQYF
TRBV20-1	TRBJ1-2	NA	NA	TGCAGTGCTAGACCGGACGGATCGGCTAACTATGGCTACACCTTC	CSARPDGSANYGYTF
TRBV9	TRBJ2-5	few	TRBD1	TGTGCCAGCAGCGTGACAGGGGGCTGGGAGACCCAGTACTTC	CASSVTGGWETQYF
TRBV6-2/TRBV6-3	TRBJ2-5	NA	NA	TGTGCCAGCAGCCTAACGACCCCCAGCGAGACCCAGTACTTC	CASSLTTPSETQYF
TRBV25-1	TRBJ1-2	few	TRBD1	TGTGCCAGCAGTGCCCGGACAGGGTCCTATCCTTATGGCTACACCTTC	CASSARTGSYPYGYTF
TRBV27	TRBJ2-5	NA	NA	TGTGCCAGCACCGCAGAGAGGGGGAGGAGGGAGACCCAGTACTTC	CASTAERGRRETQYF
TRBV5-1	TRBJ2-3	few	NA	TGCGCCAGCAGCCCCGAAGGGCTAGTGGCTTCCACAGATACGCAGTATTTT	CASSPEGLVASTDTQYF
TRBV27	TRBJ2-1	NA	NA	TGTGCCAGCAGGGGGGCGAGCTCCTACAATGAGCAGTTCTTC	CASRGASSYNEQFF
TRBV5-1	TRBJ2-6	NA	NA	TGCGCCTGCAGCTTGGCATACCGCTCTGGGGCCAACGTCCTGACTTTC	CACSLAYRSGANVLTF
TRBV3-1	TRBJ1-1	NA	NA	TGTGCCAGCAGCCAACGAACAGGGACTGAAGCTTTCTTT	CASSQRTGTEAFF
TRBV24-1	TRBJ2-3	NA	TRBD2	TGTGCCACCAGCGACCTGGGAGGGGAAGGTGCAGATACGCAGTATTTT	CATSDLGGEGADTQYF
TRBV5-6	TRBJ2-1	few	TRBD2	TGTGCCAGCAGCCCTAGCGGGACGACGAATGAGCAGTTCTTC	CASSPSGTTNEQFF
TRBV27	TRBJ2-6	NA	NA	TGTGCCAGCAGCCGCGGGGTGACCTCTGGGGCCAACGTCCTGACTTTC	CASSRGVTSGANVLTF
TRBV28	TRBJ1-2	NA	NA	TGTGCCAGCAGTCAACCACTTGGGGGCTCTGAATTTGGCTACACCTTC	CASSQPLGGSEFGYTF
TRBV5-1	TRBJ2-7	NA	TRBD2	TGCGCCAGCAGCATGACCGGGACTACTTGTTACGAGCAGTACTTC	CASSMTGTTCYEQYF
TRBV2	TRBJ2-3	NA	TRBD1	TGTGCCAGCAGGGAGGACAGGGTGGGAGATACGCAGTATTTT	CASREDRVGDTQYF
TRBV6-5	TRBJ2-7	NA	TRBD2	TGTGCCAGCAGTTCCTTCACTAGCGGGAGCTCCTACGAGCAGTACTTC	CASSSFTSGSSYEQYF